The following is a TCR beta chain sequence with its context. No antigen is known for it. The data are from a study of cytomegalovirus exposure and HLA in healthy donors. PCR primers comprised 60 Vbeta and 13 Jbeta primers. The repertoire was sequenced with immunoSEQ multiplex PCR; TCRdb's copy has only in-frame clones and lacks some. The sample records approximately 160,000 clones, 68% being singletons. Germline assignment: CDR1 SGHRS and CDR2 YFSETQ. The germline V and J ends were trimmed by 0 bases and 9 bases, with 19 bases remaining between them. CDR3 length equals 16 residues. General study results and limits: When analyzed later, the rates of TCR association showed variation by HLA locus, with DRB1 the most and HLA-C the fewest. Later analysis found that TCR beta chains associated with HLA were more clonally expanded than other, equally common chains. The majority of CMV-associated TCR beta chains were reported as apparently HLA-restricted in a later analysis.

V is TRBV5-1 and J is TRBJ2-1, with D perhaps TRBD1 (5 bases). The origin of this receptor is a man between 45 and 60 years old in good health and CMV-seronegative. Sequencing was performed on PBMCs. The CDR3 bases are TGCGCCAGCAGCTTGGAAGGGGCGCCAGAGTTCGGTGAGCAGTTCTTC. It specifies CASSLEGAPEFGEQFF.